This TCR beta chain was sequenced for a study of CD8 T cells in ankylosing spondylitis (dated by TCRdb to about 2017). As for the study more broadly: The study profiled T cell receptor beta repertoires in healthy donors and ankylosing spondylitis patients to find disease-linked TCR variants. The whole study cohort included 95 to 130 healthy donors and some 27 ankylosing spondylitis patients. Peripheral blood was sampled, and synovial fluid was additionally collected from ankylosing spondylitis patients. On the study overall, not on this receptor specifically: Some motif variants were previously reported in synovial fluid and blood of reactive arthritis patients, suggesting common disease-initiation mechanisms. The disease-linked clones were reported to be significantly enriched in matched synovial fluid samples from ankylosing spondylitis patients. A TCR beta motif made up of about eight highly homologous amino acid variants appeared to be characteristic of blood from ankylosing spondylitis patients. The disease-linked clones had a CD8+ phenotype and were found at relatively low frequencies in peripheral blood.

The germline V gene (reference sequence) yields SEHNR for CDR1 and FQNEAQ for CDR2. The junction shows trimming of 5 bases on V and 10 bases on J, plus 15 bases between the germline ends. Its CDR3 holds 14 amino acids, cysteine through phenylalanine. The kept DNA is CDR3 alone, 42 bases in frame from the first base. These reads were obtained on an Illumina HiSeq 2500. Quantitative 5'-RACE with molecular barcodes was used to prepare TCR beta libraries. Per the authors' processing: A new computational method, built on a probabilistic model of VDJ rearrangement, was used to identify disease-linked TCR variants. TCRdb's own reprocessing of the public reads used fastp at Q25 and MiXCR and kept productive beta chains. Every distinct CDR3 protein forms one entry, paired with its most common genes and DNA. TCRdb, rather than the study authors, made the V and J calls. The sample table lists fewer than 550,000 distinct CDR3 sequences, approximately 5% of them with a count of one. The ten largest clones take up roughly 3.3% of the sample.

This clonotype was picked up many times. The antigen this receptor binds is unknown. No per-base quality is available; no much larger clone lies one base away. The rearranged chain carries TRBV7-9 and TRBJ1-6, and possibly TRBD1, on 5 matching bases. Sequences were obtained from blood, either unsorted or a sorted T cell fraction (not recorded which). The receptor was derived from a male donor with ankylosing spondylitis. The nucleotide sequence reads as follows: TGTGCCAGCAGCCGGGCACAGGAGGGGTCACCCCTCCACTTT. It is translated as CASSRAQEGSPLHF.